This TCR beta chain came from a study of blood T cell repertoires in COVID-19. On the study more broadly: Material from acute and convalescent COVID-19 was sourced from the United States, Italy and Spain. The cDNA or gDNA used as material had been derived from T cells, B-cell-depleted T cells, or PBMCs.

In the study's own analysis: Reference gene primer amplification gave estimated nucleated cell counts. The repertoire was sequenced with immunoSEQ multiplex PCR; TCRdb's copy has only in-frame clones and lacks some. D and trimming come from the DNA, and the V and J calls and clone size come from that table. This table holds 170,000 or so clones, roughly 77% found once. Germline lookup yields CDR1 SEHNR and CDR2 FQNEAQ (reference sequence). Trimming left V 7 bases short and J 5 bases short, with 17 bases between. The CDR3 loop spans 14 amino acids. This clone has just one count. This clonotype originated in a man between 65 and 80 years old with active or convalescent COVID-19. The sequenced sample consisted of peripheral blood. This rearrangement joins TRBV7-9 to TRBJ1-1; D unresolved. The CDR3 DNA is TGTGCCAGCAAGCTTCGGGAGGGATTTACTGAAGCTTTCTTT. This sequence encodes CASKLREGFTEAFF.